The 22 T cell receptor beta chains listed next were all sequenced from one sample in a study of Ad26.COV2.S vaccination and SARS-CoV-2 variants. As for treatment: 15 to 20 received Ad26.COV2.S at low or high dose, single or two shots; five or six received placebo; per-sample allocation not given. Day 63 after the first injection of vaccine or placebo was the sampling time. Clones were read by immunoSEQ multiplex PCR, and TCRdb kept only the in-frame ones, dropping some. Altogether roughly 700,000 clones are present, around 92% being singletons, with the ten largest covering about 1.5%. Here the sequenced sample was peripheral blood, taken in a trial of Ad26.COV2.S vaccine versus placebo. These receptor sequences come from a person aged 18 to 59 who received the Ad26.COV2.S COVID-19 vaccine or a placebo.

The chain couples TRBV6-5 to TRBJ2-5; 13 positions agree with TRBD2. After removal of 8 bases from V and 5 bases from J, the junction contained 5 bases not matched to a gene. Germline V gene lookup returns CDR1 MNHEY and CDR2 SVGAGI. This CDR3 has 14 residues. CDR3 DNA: TGTGCCAGCGGGACTAGCGGGGAAGGGGAGACCCAGTACTTC. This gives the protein CASGTSGEGETQYF.

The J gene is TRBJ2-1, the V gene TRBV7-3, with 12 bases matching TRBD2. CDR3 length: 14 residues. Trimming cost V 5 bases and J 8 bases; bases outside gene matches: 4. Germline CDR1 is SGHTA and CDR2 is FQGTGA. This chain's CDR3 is CASSPGLAGYEQFF. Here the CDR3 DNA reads TGTGCCAGCAGCCCCGGACTAGCGGGGTATGAGCAGTTCTTC. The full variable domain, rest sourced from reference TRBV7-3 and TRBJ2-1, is GAGVSQTPSNKVTEKGKYVELRCDPISGHTALYWYRQSLGQGPEFLIYFQGTGAADDSGLPNDRFFAVRPEGSVSTLKIQRTERGDSAVYLCASSPGLAGYEQFFGPGTRLTVL.

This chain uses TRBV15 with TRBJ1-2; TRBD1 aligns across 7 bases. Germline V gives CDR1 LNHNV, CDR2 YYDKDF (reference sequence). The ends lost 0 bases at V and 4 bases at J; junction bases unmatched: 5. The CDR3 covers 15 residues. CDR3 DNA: TGTGCCACCAGCAGAGAAGGGACAGCCCTCTATGGCTACACCTTC. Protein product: CATSREGTALYGYTF.

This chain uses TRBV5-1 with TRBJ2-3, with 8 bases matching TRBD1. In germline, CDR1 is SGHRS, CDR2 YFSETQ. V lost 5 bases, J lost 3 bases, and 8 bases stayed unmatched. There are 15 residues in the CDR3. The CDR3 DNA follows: TGCGCCAGCAGTCGTGGACAGGGCGAGACAGATACGCAGTATTTT. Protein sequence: CASSRGQGETDTQYF. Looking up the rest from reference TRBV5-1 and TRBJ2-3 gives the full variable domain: KAGVTQTPRYLIKTRGQQVTLSCSPISGHRSVSWYQQTPGQGLQFLFEYFSETQRNKGNFPGRFSGRQFSNSRSEMNVSTLELGDSALYLCASSRGQGETDTQYFGPGTRLTVL.

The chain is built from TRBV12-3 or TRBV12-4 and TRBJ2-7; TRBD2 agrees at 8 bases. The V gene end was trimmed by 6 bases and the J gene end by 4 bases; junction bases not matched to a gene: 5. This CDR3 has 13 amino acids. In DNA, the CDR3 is TGTGCCAGCAGCATCCGGGAGGGGTACGAGCAGTACTTC. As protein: CASSIREGYEQYF.

CDR3 in amino acids: CASSLLPGRESSYEQYF. DNA of the CDR3: TGCGCCAGCAGCTTACTGCCCGGGCGCGAAAGCTCCTACGAGCAGTACTTC. The chain employs TRBV5-1 and TRBJ2-7; no definite D call. With 2 bases removed from V and 0 bases from J, the gap between germline ends came to 18 bases. Germline-derived CDR1 and CDR2 are SGHRS and YFSETQ. The CDR3 loop spans 17 amino acids.

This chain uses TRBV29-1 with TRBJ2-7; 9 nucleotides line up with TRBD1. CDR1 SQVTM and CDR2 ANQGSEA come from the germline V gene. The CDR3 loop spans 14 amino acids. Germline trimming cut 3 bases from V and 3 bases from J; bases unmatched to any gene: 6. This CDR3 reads CSVEGDRVGYEQYF. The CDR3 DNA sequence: TGCAGCGTTGAGGGGGACAGGGTAGGCTACGAGCAGTACTTC.

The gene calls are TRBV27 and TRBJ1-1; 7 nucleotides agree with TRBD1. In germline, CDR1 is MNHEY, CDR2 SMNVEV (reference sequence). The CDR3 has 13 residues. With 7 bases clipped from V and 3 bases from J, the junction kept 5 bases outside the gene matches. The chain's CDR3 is CASMVRGHTEAFF. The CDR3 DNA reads TGTGCCAGCATGGTAAGGGGGCACACTGAAGCTTTCTTT.

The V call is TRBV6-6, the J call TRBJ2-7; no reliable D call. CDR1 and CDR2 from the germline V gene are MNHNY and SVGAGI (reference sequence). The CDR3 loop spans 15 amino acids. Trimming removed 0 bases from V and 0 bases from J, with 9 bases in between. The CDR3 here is CASSYSHTSSYEQYF. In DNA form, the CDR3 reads TGTGCCAGCAGTTACTCGCATACGAGCTCCTACGAGCAGTACTTC.

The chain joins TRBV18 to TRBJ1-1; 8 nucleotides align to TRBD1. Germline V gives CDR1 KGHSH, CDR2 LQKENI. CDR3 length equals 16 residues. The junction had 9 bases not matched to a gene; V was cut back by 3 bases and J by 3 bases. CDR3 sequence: CASSPRQGREDTEAFF. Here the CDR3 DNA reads TGTGCCAGCTCACCTCGACAGGGGAGGGAGGACACTGAAGCTTTCTTT.

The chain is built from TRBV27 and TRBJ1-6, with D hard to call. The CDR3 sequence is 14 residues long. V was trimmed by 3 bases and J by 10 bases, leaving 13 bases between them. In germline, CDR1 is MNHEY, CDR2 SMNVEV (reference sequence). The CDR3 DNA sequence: TGTGCCAGCAGTTTTGAAGCGGGAAAATCACCCCTCCACTTT. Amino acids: CASSFEAGKSPLHF.

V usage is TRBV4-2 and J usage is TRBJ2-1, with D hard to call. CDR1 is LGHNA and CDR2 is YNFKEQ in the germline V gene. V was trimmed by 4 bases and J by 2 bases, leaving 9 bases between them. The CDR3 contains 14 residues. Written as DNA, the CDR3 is TGTGCCAGCAGCCCTTCGCAGACCTACAATGAGCAGTTCTTC. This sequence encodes CASSPSQTYNEQFF.

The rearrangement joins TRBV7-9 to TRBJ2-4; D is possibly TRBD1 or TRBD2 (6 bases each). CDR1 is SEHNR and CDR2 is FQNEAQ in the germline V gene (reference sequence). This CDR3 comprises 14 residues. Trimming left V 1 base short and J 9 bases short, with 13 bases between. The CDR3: CASSLEGDWGIQYF. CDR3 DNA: TGTGCCAGCAGCTTAGAGGGGGACTGGGGCATTCAGTACTTC. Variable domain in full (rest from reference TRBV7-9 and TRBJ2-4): DTGVSQNPRHKITKRGQNVTFRCDPISEHNRLYWYRQTLGQGPEFLTYFQNEAQLEKSRLLSDRFSAERPKGSFSTLEIQRTEQGDSAMYLCASSLEGDWGIQYFGAGTRLSVL.

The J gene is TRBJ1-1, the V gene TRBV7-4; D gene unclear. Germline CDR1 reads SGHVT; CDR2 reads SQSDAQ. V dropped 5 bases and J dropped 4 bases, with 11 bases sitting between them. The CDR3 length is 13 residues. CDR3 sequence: CASSPPGSTEAFF. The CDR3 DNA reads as TGTGCCAGCAGCCCCCCAGGTAGCACTGAAGCTTTCTTT.

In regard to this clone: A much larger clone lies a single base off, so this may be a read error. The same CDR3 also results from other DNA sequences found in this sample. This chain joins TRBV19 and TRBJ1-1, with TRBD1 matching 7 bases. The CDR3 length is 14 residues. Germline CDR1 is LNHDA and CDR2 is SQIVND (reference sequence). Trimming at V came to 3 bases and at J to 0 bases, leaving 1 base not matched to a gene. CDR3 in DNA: TGTGCCAGTAGTATCACAGGGGTGAACACTGAAGCTTTCTTT. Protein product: CASSITGVNTEAFF.

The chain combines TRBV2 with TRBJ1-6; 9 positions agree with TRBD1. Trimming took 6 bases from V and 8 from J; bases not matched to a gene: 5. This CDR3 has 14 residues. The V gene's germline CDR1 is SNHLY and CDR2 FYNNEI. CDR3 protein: CASRPGQGYSPLHF. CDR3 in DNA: TGTGCCAGCAGGCCGGGACAGGGATATTCACCCCTCCACTTT.

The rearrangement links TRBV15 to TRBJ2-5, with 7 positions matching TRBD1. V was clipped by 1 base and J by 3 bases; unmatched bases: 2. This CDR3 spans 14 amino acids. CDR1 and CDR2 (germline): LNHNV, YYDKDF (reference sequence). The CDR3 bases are TGTGCCACCAGCAGAGGACAGGGTAAAGAGACCCAGTACTTC. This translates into CATSRGQGKETQYF.

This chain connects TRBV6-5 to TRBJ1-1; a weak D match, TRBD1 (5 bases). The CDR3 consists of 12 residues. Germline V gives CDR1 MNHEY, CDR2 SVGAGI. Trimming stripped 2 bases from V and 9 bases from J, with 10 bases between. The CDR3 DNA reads TGTGCCAGCAGTTACAGGGGTAGTAAAGCTTTCTTT. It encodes CASSYRGSKAFF.

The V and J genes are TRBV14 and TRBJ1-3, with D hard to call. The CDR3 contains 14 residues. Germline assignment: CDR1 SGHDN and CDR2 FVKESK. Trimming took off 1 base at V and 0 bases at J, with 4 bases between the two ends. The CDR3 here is CASSQGFSGNTIYF. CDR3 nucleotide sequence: TGTGCCAGCAGCCAAGGGTTCTCTGGAAACACCATATATTTT.

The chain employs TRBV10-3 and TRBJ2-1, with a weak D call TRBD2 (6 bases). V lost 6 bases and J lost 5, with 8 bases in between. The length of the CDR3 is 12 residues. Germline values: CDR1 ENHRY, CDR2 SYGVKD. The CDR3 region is CAIRGGDNEQFF. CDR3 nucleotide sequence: TGTGCCATCAGAGGAGGGGACAATGAGCAGTTCTTC.

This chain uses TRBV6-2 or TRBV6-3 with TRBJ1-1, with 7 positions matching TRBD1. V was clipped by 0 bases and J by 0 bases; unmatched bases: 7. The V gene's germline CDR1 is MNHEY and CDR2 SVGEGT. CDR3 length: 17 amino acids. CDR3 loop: CASSYSALQGMNTEAFF. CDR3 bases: TGTGCCAGCAGTTACTCGGCCTTACAGGGGATGAACACTGAAGCTTTCTTT.

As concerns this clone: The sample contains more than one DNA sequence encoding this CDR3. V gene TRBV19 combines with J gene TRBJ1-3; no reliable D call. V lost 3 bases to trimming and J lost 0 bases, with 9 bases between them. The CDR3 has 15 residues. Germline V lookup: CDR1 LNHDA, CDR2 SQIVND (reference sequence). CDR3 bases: TGTGCCAGTAGTATTGACGCCGGCTCTGGAAACACCATATATTTT. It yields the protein CASSIDAGSGNTIYF.